This T cell receptor (beta chain) came from a study of blood T cell repertoires in COVID-19. Study overall: Italy, Spain and the United States were the sources of the convalescent and acute COVID-19 samples. PBMCs, B-cell-depleted T cells, or T cells provided the cDNA or gDNA that made up the material.

This table comes from immunoSEQ multiplex PCR, and its TCRdb copy is limited to in-frame clones, with some not included. This repertoire shows around 42,000 clones, roughly 75% found once; its top ten account for 38%. The CDR3 length is 14 residues. Looked up from germline, CDR1 is SGHTA and CDR2 is FQGNSA. Trimming left V 7 bases short and J 4 bases short, with 16 bases between. The chain couples TRBV7-2 to TRBJ2-5; the D gene is possibly TRBD2 (6 bases). The sequenced material came from peripheral blood. The clonotype was recovered from a man older than 75 with active or convalescent COVID-19. As DNA, the CDR3 is TGTGCCAGCACTCCGTCGCCGGGACTAGAGACCCAGTACTTC. Amino acid sequence: CASTPSPGLETQYF.